Below, 2 T cell receptor beta chains from the same sample are listed, as sequenced in a study of beta chain features in type 1 diabetes (dated by TCRdb to between 2018 and 2020). The library came from the immunoSEQ multiplex PCR assay. The entire amount of isolated RNA was reverse transcribed using the High Capacity cDNA Reverse Transcription Kit, so the sequenced TCRB transcripts were expressed ones. TCRdb carries this immuneACCESS record with in-frame sequences only. Its versions omit some clonotypes, under half of them owing to an unresolved V gene in the studies checked, with the rest unexplained. For this sample there are under 300,000 clones; about 23% appear just once. Of the sample, around 0.012% is held by the ten largest clones. Overall study outcomes, separate from this receptor: Type 1 diabetes patients showed a moderate but significant shortening of TCRB CDR3 length in all four CD4+ subsets.

These TCRs are of unknown antigen specificity. The sequencing input was naive CD4+ T cells from blood. What the cell subset or site label conveys for this sample: true naive CD4+ T cells. These receptors were taken from a young woman with type 1 diabetes.

The chain is built from TRBV18 and TRBJ2-1, with a possible D match to TRBD2 (5 bases). This CDR3 region has 15 residues. Trimming shortened V by 1 base and J by 9 bases, and 16 bases separated the two germline ends. Germline lookup yields CDR1 KGHSH and CDR2 LQKENI. The CDR3 loop reads CASSPRSSWSGEQFF. CDR3 DNA: TGTGCCAGCTCACCACGGTCTAGCTGGTCGGGTGAGCAGTTCTTC. The complete variable domain, with remaining parts taken from reference TRBV18 and TRBJ2-1, reads NAGVMQNPRHLVRRRGQEARLRCSPMKGHSHVYWYRQLPEEGLKFMVYLQKENIIDESGMPKERFSAEFPKEGPSILRIQQVVRGDSAAYFCASSPRSSWSGEQFFGPGTRLTVL.

The chain has TRBV19 and TRBJ1-1; 8 nucleotides line up with TRBD1. The germline CDR1 and CDR2 sequences are LNHDA and SQIVND (reference sequence). The CDR3 sequence is 14 residues long. The V and J ends lost 6 bases and 1 base, in that order; junction bases with no gene match: 4. CDR3 DNA: TGTGCCAGTAGGACCGACAGGGGGAACACTGAAGCTTTCTTT. This sequence encodes CASRTDRGNTEAFF.